This T cell receptor beta chain stems from a study of graft-versus-host responses after intestinal transplantation. Whole-study context: Recipients obtained multivisceral, liver-intestinal, or isolated intestinal transplants. Tacrolimus and steroids were given for two to three years to all recipients after anti-thymocyte globulin induction. Study-level points and caveats: The highest levels of circulating GvH clones went along with early declines in HvG clones after transplant.

This CDR3 is 14 amino acids long. With 5 bases removed from V and 2 bases from J, the gap between germline ends came to 11 bases. Germline assignment: CDR1 MNHNS and CDR2 SASEGT. Sequencing used immunoSEQ multiplex PCR; TCRdb keeps in-frame clones, though not all of them. The sample shows 30,000 to 45,000 clones, less than 90% of them seen only once. Only a few counts were recorded for this clone. Its target is unknown. The sample here was PBMCs, taken 1070 days after transplant. The rearrangement uses TRBV6-1 and TRBJ2-3, with D tentatively TRBD1 (5 bases). This clonotype was obtained from a human patient who received an intestinal transplant, so some T cells may come from the graft donor. The CDR3 loop is CASSPGHSTDTQYF. The CDR3 bases are TGTGCCAGCAGTCCCGGACACTCCACAGATACGCAGTATTTT.